A single sample is the source of the 12 T cell receptor beta chains below, sequenced in a study of CD8 T cells in Susac syndrome. RNA amounts of 0.5 to 1 ug underwent reverse transcription with random hexamers. TCRdb processed the immunoSEQ multiplex PCR reads anew with MiXCR; each CDR3 protein has one entry. The sample holds approximately 160,000 distinct CDR3 sequences, approximately 93% seen once. The sequenced sample consisted of CD4+ T cells from PBMCs. The source of these receptors is a human donor with multiple sclerosis.

The chain uses TRBV28 and TRBJ2-3; 7 bases fit TRBD2. This CDR3 is 12 amino acids long. The V gene's germline CDR1 is MDHEN and CDR2 SYDVKM. J was trimmed by 14 bases and V by 8 bases; bases with no gene match: 13. DNA for the CDR3: TGTGCCAGCTCGTCGGGCGGGAGACCCCCGTATTTT. It translates to CASSSGGRPPYF.

The V and J genes are TRBV7-3 and TRBJ2-1; D is possibly TRBD1 (6 bases). The CDR3 sequence is 12 residues long. The ends were cut back, 5 bases at V and 13 bases at J, with 15 bases in the middle. Germline assignment: CDR1 SGHTA and CDR2 FQGTGA. The CDR3 region has the DNA TGTGCCAGCAGCACCGAACAGGGAAATCAGTTCTTC. Translating gives CASSTEQGNQFF.

This clonotype has only one observation. This chain uses TRBV7-2 with TRBJ2-5, with 16 bases aligning to TRBD2. This CDR3 has 18 residues. The V segment lost 6 bases and the J segment 2 bases; nucleotides outside the gene matches: 9. Germline CDR1 SGHTA, CDR2 FQGNSA. In DNA, the CDR3 is TGTGCCAGCAGTTCCGGGACTAGCGGGGGGGCCCGGCAAGAGACCCAGTACTTC. Its protein product is CASSSGTSGGARQETQYF.

The V gene is TRBV9, the J gene TRBJ2-3; D is unresolved. CDR1 and CDR2 (germline): SGDLS, YYNGEE. V was trimmed by 0 bases and J by 2 bases, leaving 13 bases between them. The CDR3 is 16 amino acids. CDR3 in amino acids: CASSVGVEAVTDTQYF. DNA for the CDR3: TGTGCCAGCAGCGTAGGGGTAGAGGCTGTCACAGATACGCAGTATTTT.

J is TRBJ2-7 and V is TRBV5-4; 9 bases fit TRBD1. This CDR3 is built from 16 residues. The germline gives CDR1 SGHNT, CDR2 YYREEE (reference sequence). The V gene end was trimmed by 0 bases and the J gene end by 6 bases; junction bases not matched to a gene: 10. CDR3 residues: CASSLASGTGLGEQYF. CDR3 coding DNA: TGTGCCAGCAGCTTGGCCTCCGGGACAGGGCTGGGCGAGCAGTACTTC.

The genes are TRBV2 and TRBJ2-3; D not certain. Germline V gene lookup returns CDR1 SNHLY and CDR2 FYNNEI. With 8 bases removed from V and 3 bases from J, the gap between germline ends came to 12 bases. CDR3 length: 13 amino acids. The CDR3 sequence: CASRPDRTDTQYF. The DNA of the CDR3 is TGTGCCAGCCGACCTGATCGTACAGATACGCAGTATTTT. Full variable domain (remainder filled in from reference TRBV2 and TRBJ2-3): EPEVTQTPSHQVTQMGQEVILRCVPISNHLYFYWYRQILGQKVEFLVSFYNNEISEKSEIFDDQFSVERPDGSNFTLKIRSTKLEDSAMYFCASRPDRTDTQYFGPGTRLTVL.

The chain joins TRBV3-1 to TRBJ2-3; 7 bases are a match to TRBD1. Germline CDR1 reads LGHDT; CDR2 reads YNNKEL (reference sequence). The J segment lost 4 bases and the V segment lost 4 bases, leaving 5 bases of the junction unmatched. This CDR3 has 14 amino acids. CDR3 amino acids: CASSLQGSADTQYF. The DNA for the CDR3 is TGTGCCAGCAGCCTACAGGGGTCCGCAGATACGCAGTATTTT.

V gene TRBV2 combines with J gene TRBJ2-7; 8 nucleotides match TRBD1. The CDR3 sequence is 13 residues long. The trim removed 6 bases at V and 3 bases at J, leaving 4 bases unmatched. Germline V gives CDR1 SNHLY, CDR2 FYNNEI. CDR3 nucleotides: TGTGCCAGCAGATGGGGACAGGTCTACGAGCAGTACTTC. The encoded protein is CASRWGQVYEQYF.

The chain links TRBV20-1 to TRBJ1-4; D not certain. The CDR3 has 15 residues. CDR1 DFQATT and CDR2 SNEGSKA come from the germline V gene (reference sequence). V was shortened by 0 bases and J by 0 bases, with 8 bases between the two germline ends. In DNA, the CDR3 is TGCAGTGCTAGAGATCCAGGTGCAACTAATGAAAAACTGTTTTTT. Its protein product is CSARDPGATNEKLFF.

The chain couples TRBV9 to TRBJ1-2; D perhaps matches TRBD1 (5 bases). Trimming stripped 2 bases from V and 4 bases from J, with 12 bases between. The CDR3 covers 14 residues. Germline CDR1 SGDLS, CDR2 YYNGEE. The CDR3 reads CASSVRVGSYGYTF. CDR3 bases: TGTGCCAGCAGCGTCAGGGTAGGCAGCTATGGCTACACCTTC.

The J gene is TRBJ1-1, the V gene TRBV29-1; 7 bases agree with TRBD1. Germline V gene data show CDR1 as SQVTM and CDR2 as ANQGSEA. V dropped 7 bases and J dropped 5; count of bases not matched to a gene: 10. This CDR3 spans 13 amino acids. CDR3 coding DNA: TGCAGCGCCCGGGGGACAGCTGATACTGAAGCTTTCTTT. Amino acids: CSARGTADTEAFF. The complete variable domain, with remaining parts taken from reference TRBV29-1 and TRBJ1-1, reads SAVISQKPSRDICQRGTSLTIQCQVDSQVTMMFWYRQQPGQSLTLIATANQGSEATYESGFVIDKFPISRPNLTFSTLTVSNMSPEDSSIYLCSARGTADTEAFFGQGTRLTVV.

The chain is built from TRBV28 and TRBJ2-1, with 9 nucleotides matching TRBD2. V trimming: 6 bases; J trimming: 8 bases; junction bases outside the gene matches: 8. The CDR3 consists of 14 residues. Looked up from germline, CDR1 is MDHEN and CDR2 is SYDVKM. The CDR3 bases are TGTGCCAGCAGCGTTGGCGGGAGGGCCGATGAGCAGTTCTTC. This gives the protein CASSVGGRADEQFF.